The clone carrying this T cell receptor beta chain occurred a few times. Profiling relied on immunoSEQ multiplex PCR, and the TCRdb table lists in-frame clones only, not all of them. The data show almost 400,000 clones, 85% to 90% seen once. Participants, about 18 to 90 years old, spanned some 23 US areas. Participant-reported clinical history was the basis for cohort assignment. Cohort 3 recovery required two negative PCRs, clearance, or symptom resolution. This sample is part of a study of blood T cell repertoires in COVID-19. For the study at large: The study drew acute and convalescent COVID-19 samples from the United States, Italy and Spain.

Germline V gene lookup returns CDR1 KGHDR and CDR2 SFDVKD. The CDR3 has 16 amino acids. The V segment lost 4 bases and the J segment 4 bases; nucleotides outside the gene matches: 4. The source is a woman in her 30s who had recovered from COVID-19. Sequencing was performed on PBMCs or T cells enriched from blood (not recorded which). The chain links TRBV24-1 to TRBJ2-2, with TRBD1 matching over 11 bases. In nucleotides, the CDR3 is TGTGCCACCAGTGACAAGGGGACAGGGGGCACCGGGGAGCTGTTTTTT. This codes for CATSDKGTGGTGELFF.